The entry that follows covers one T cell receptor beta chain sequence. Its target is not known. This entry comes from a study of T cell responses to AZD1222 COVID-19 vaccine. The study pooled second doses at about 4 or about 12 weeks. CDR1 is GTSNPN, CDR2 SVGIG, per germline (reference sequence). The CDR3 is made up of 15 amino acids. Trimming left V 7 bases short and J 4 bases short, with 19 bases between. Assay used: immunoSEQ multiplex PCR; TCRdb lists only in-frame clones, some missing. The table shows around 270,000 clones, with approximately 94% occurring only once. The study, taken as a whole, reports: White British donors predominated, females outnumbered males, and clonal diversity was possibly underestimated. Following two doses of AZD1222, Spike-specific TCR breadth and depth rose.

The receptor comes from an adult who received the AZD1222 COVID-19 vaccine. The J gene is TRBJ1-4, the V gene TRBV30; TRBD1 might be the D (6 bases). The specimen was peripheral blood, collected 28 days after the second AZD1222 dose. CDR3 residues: CAFVRRGAGNEKLFF. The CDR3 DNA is TGTGCCTTCGTCCGCCGGGGGGCTGGTAATGAAAAACTGTTTTTT.